The present entry profiles one T cell receptor (beta chain) with its context. What it recognizes is unknown. The source of the sample is a study of CD8 T cells in ankylosing spondylitis. Overall study results and limits: Within matched ankylosing spondylitis synovial fluid, disease-linked clones were reportedly significantly enriched. Characteristic, it appeared, of ankylosing spondylitis blood was a TCR beta motif of 7 or 8 highly homologous variants.

It was by quantitative 5'-RACE with molecular barcodes that TCR beta libraries were made. Using its own MiXCR run on the 5' RACE reads, TCRdb lists one record per CDR3 protein. Found here are some 800,000 distinct CDR3 sequences, about 10% of them singletons; the top ten hold under 0.6%. CDR3 length equals 14 residues. The V gene end was trimmed by 1 base and the J gene end by 7 bases; junction bases not matched to a gene: 6. In germline, CDR1 is MGHDK, CDR2 SYGVNS. The chain carries TRBV25-1 and TRBJ1-1; 7 bases agree with TRBD1. The clonotype was recovered from a male donor with ankylosing spondylitis. Sample: blood, either unsorted or a sorted T cell fraction (not recorded which). The CDR3 protein is CASSELRDSSEAFF. Written as DNA, the CDR3 is TGTGCCAGCAGTGAATTGAGGGACAGCAGTGAAGCTTTCTTT.